The 20 T cell receptor beta chains given below trace back to one sample, sequenced in a study of CD8+CD57+ T cells in acquired aplastic anemia. For CDR3 and TCR beta VDJ profiling, genomic DNA was the template used. TCRdb re-called the reads through MiXCR, storing one row per CDR3 protein. This table holds 200,000 to 250,000 distinct CDR3 sequences, 30% to 40% found once. Sequenced input: sorted CD4+, CD8+, or CD8+CD57+ T cells (not recorded which) from PBMCs. The receptors stem from a human donor in good health, serving as a control.

This chain joins TRBV5-1 and TRBJ2-2; D is undetermined. Looked up from germline, CDR1 is SGHRS and CDR2 is YFSETQ. Trimming took off 5 bases at V and 0 bases at J, with 5 bases between the two ends. CDR3 length equals 13 residues. The CDR3 region is CASSKPNTGELFF. The CDR3 bases are TGCGCCAGCAGTAAACCGAACACCGGGGAGCTGTTTTTT.

In this sample, this clonotype turned up many times. This chain's CDR3 is CASSTRGETEAFF. Written as DNA, the CDR3 is TGTGCCAGCAGCACAAGGGGGGAGACTGAAGCTTTCTTT. This chain joins TRBV7-8 and TRBJ1-1, with TRBD1 as a possible D gene (6 bases). Germline CDR1 SGHVS, CDR2 FQNEAQ. This CDR3 is 13 amino acids long. Trimming took off 5 bases at V and 5 bases at J, with 12 bases between the two ends.

This clonotype was counted at least ten times. The chain carries TRBV15 and TRBJ1-2, with D possibly being TRBD1 (5 bases). CDR1 is LNHNV, CDR2 YYDKDF, per germline (reference sequence). The CDR3 is 12 amino acids. The germline V and J ends were trimmed by 3 bases and 8 bases, with 10 bases remaining between them. The CDR3 nucleotides are TGTGCCACCAGCAGGCCGGGGCCCGGCTACACCTTC. It yields the protein CATSRPGPGYTF. Supplemented by reference TRBV15 and TRBJ1-2, the full variable domain reads DAMVIQNPRYQVTQFGKPVTLSCSQTLNHNVMYWYQQKSSQAPKLLFHYYDKDFNNEADTPDNFQSRRPNTSFCFLDIRSPGLGDTAMYLCATSRPGPGYTFGSGTRLTVV.

This rearrangement joins TRBV5-1 to TRBJ1-5, with D unclear. The CDR3 is 14 amino acids. The ends were cut back, 0 bases at V and 8 bases at J, with 12 bases in the middle. The germline V gene has CDR1 SGHRS and CDR2 YFSETQ. In DNA form, the CDR3 reads TGCGCCAGCAGCTTGGTCGGCGGGCACGAGCCCCAGCATTTT. This sequence encodes CASSLVGGHEPQHF.

The rearrangement links TRBV3-1 to TRBJ1-5; perhaps TRBD1 as D (5 bases). CDR1 LGHDT and CDR2 YNNKEL come from the germline V gene (reference sequence). V was shortened by 2 bases and J by 4 bases, with 12 bases between the two germline ends. CDR3 length: 15 residues. CDR3: CASSQSGLTNQPQHF. The CDR3 coding sequence is TGTGCCAGCAGCCAATCGGGACTTACTAATCAGCCCCAGCATTTT.

This clonotype was detected a few times. V is TRBV6-1 and J is TRBJ2-7, with TRBD2 matching over 10 bases. The CDR3 length is 15 residues. V shed 4 bases, J shed 2 bases, and the junction held 5 bases outside the gene matches. Germline V gives CDR1 MNHNS, CDR2 SASEGT. The CDR3 here is CASSASGGGTYEQYF. As DNA, the CDR3 is TGTGCCAGCAGTGCCAGCGGGGGGGGGACCTACGAGCAGTACTTC.

The V gene is TRBV10-3, the J gene TRBJ1-5; D gene uncertain. Germline V CDR1 and CDR2: ENHRY, SYGVKD. The CDR3 length is 14 residues. V was clipped by 2 bases and J by 1 base, with 6 bases between them. CDR3 DNA: TGTGCCATCAGTGAGCTATGGAGCAATCAGCCCCAGCATTTT. Amino acids: CAISELWSNQPQHF.

This clonotype was observed a handful of times. Being one base from a much bigger clone, this may be a read error. The V call is TRBV11-1, the J call TRBJ2-7, with a tentative D call TRBD2 (6 bases). The CDR3 has 16 amino acids. From germline, CDR1 is SGHAT and CDR2 FQDESV (reference sequence). Trimming pared 5 bases from V and 10 bases from J, leaving 27 bases between. The CDR3 loop reads CASSTNLGGGAFDQYF. The CDR3 nucleotides read TGTGCCAGCAGCACCAACCTGGGGGGTGGCGCATTCGATCAGTACTTC.

This sequence joins TRBV7-6 and TRBJ2-2; TRBD1 is a possible D gene (5 bases). The CDR3 extends over 14 amino acids. V was trimmed by 7 bases and J by 3 bases, leaving 12 bases between them. Germline V gene data show CDR1 as SGHVS and CDR2 as FNYEAQ. The CDR3 spells CASMSGPDTGELFF. The CDR3 coding sequence is TGTGCCAGCATGTCAGGGCCGGACACCGGGGAGCTGTTTTTT.

As concerns this clonotype: An end of the junction does not agree with germline; a read error may underlie this. CDR3 bases: TGTGCTACCAAGGCAGGGGGCGGGGATGGCTACACCTTC. Its translation: CATKAGGGDGYTF. The J gene is TRBJ1-2, the V gene TRBV24-1; 8 bases map to TRBD1. Germline V CDR1 and CDR2: KGHDR, SFDVKD. This CDR3 comprises 13 residues.

This chain connects TRBV7-6 to TRBJ1-1; unclear D gene. Deletions cut 5 bases from V and 3 bases from J, with 10 bases between. The CDR3 length is 13 residues. From germline, CDR1 is SGHVS and CDR2 FNYEAQ. The CDR3 coding sequence is TGTGCCAGCAGCACCCAAAAGTACACTGAAGCTTTCTTT. Protein sequence: CASSTQKYTEAFF.

This clonotype has just a few counts. V gene TRBV12-5 combines with J gene TRBJ2-1; unclear D gene. This CDR3 spans 14 amino acids. The germline V gene encodes CDR1 LGHNT and CDR2 FRNRAP. V was cut by 0 bases and J by 6 bases, with 9 bases left in between. The CDR3 region is CASGLVEVSNEQFF. The CDR3 DNA follows: TGTGCTAGTGGTTTGGTCGAAGTCTCCAATGAGCAGTTCTTC.

The chain joins TRBV30 to TRBJ1-2; 8 bases align to TRBD1. This CDR3 contains 15 residues. With V trimmed by 5 bases and J by 2 bases, 10 bases remained unmatched. Per germline, CDR1 GTSNPN and CDR2 SVGIG (reference sequence). CDR3 coding DNA: TGTGCCTGGTACGACACCGGGACAGGAAACTATGGCTACACCTTC. It yields the protein CAWYDTGTGNYGYTF.

In its sample, this clonotype was seen many times. V is TRBV9 and J is TRBJ2-7, with TRBD1 as a possible D gene (7 bases). The CDR3 spans 16 residues. Trimming cost V 2 bases and J 4 bases, with 19 bases left between them. Germline CDR1 reads SGDLS; CDR2 reads YYNGEE. CDR3 in DNA: TGTGCCAGCAGCGTGGAGGGGGCTGGCCCTACGTACGAGCAGTACTTC. Translation gives CASSVEGAGPTYEQYF.

This clonotype was counted ten times or more. The chain uses TRBV7-9 and TRBJ2-5; perhaps TRBD2 as D (6 bases). The CDR3 runs 13 residues. The V gene lost 3 bases and the J gene lost 2 bases, with 7 bases spanning the gap. Germline V lookup: CDR1 SEHNR, CDR2 FQNEAQ (reference sequence). CDR3 protein: CASSFSGQETQYF. CDR3 DNA sequence: TGTGCCAGCAGCTTTAGCGGTCAAGAGACCCAGTACTTC.

V and J are TRBV10-3 and TRBJ1-1, with D perhaps TRBD1 (6 bases). The germline gives CDR1 ENHRY, CDR2 SYGVKD. The CDR3 runs to 15 residues. The V gene lost 0 bases and the J gene lost 7 bases, with 15 bases spanning the gap. Written as DNA, the CDR3 is TGTGCCATCAGTGAGTCGAGCGGGAAAGGGGGTGAAGCTTTCTTT. It codes for CAISESSGKGGEAFF.

This clonotype occurred many times. This chain joins TRBV20-1 and TRBJ2-3, with 9 nucleotides matching TRBD2. The CDR3 has 16 residues. The V gene end was trimmed by 1 base and the J gene end by 2 bases; junction bases not matched to a gene: 7. Germline CDR1 and CDR2: DFQATT and SNEGSKA (reference sequence). CDR3 region: CSARVLRGGHTDTQYF. The CDR3 region has the DNA TGCAGTGCTAGAGTTCTGCGGGGGGGACACACAGATACGCAGTATTTT.

This clonotype has at least ten counts. The genes are TRBV25-1 and TRBJ2-2, with TRBD2 as a possible D gene (6 bases). The V end was cut by 0 bases, the J end by 1 base, with 9 bases between. CDR3 size: 16 residues. Germline values: CDR1 MGHDK, CDR2 SYGVNS. The CDR3 DNA reads TGTGCCAGCAGTGAATATCCCGGGAGGAACACCGGGGAGCTGTTTTTT. It codes for CASSEYPGRNTGELFF.

This clonotype was found many times. The rearrangement links TRBV5-1 to TRBJ2-5; D remains unclear. V was clipped by 6 bases and J by 1 base, with 7 bases between them. The CDR3 has 12 residues. Germline V gives CDR1 SGHRS, CDR2 YFSETQ. CDR3 sequence reads: CASKGIQETQYF. In nucleotides, the CDR3 is TGCGCCAGCAAGGGCATCCAAGAGACCCAGTACTTC.

The chain links TRBV6-1 to TRBJ1-5, with TRBD1 as a possible D gene (6 bases). The CDR3 extends over 15 amino acids. V was clipped by 6 bases and J by 3 bases, with 15 bases between them. Germline V gene data show CDR1 as MNHNS and CDR2 as SASEGT. CDR3 nucleotide sequence: TGTGCCAGCAGGGCCCTAACAGGGATCAATCAGCCCCAGCATTTT. Protein product: CASRALTGINQPQHF.